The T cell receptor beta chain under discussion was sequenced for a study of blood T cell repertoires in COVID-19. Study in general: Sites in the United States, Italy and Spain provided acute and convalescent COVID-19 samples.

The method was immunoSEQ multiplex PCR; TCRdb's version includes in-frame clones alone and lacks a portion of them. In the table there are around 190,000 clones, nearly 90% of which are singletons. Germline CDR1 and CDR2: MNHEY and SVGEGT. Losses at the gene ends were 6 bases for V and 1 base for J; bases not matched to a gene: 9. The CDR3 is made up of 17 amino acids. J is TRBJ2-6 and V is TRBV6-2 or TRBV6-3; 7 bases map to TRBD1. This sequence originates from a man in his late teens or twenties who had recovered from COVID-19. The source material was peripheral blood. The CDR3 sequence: CASSRDRVRSGANVLTF. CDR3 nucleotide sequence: TGTGCCAGCAGCAGAGACAGGGTCCGATCTGGGGCCAACGTCCTGACTTTC.